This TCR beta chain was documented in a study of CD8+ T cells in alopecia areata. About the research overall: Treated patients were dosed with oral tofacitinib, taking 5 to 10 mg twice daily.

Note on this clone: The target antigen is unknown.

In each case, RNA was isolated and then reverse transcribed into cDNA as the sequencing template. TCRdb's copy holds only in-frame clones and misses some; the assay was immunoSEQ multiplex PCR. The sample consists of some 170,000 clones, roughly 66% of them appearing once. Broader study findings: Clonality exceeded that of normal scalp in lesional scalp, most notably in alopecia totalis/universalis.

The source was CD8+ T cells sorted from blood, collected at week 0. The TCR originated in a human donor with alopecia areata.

The CDR3 reads CASSEALDGIDYEQYF. The DNA of the CDR3 is TGTGCCAGCAGTGAAGCGCTTGACGGGATAGACTACGAGCAGTACTTC. This chain connects TRBV2 to TRBJ2-7; possibly TRBD2 for D (5 bases). Germline V lookup: CDR1 SNHLY, CDR2 FYNNEI. The CDR3 has 16 amino acids. The V end lost 0 bases, the J end lost 3 bases, and 15 bases lay between the germline ends.